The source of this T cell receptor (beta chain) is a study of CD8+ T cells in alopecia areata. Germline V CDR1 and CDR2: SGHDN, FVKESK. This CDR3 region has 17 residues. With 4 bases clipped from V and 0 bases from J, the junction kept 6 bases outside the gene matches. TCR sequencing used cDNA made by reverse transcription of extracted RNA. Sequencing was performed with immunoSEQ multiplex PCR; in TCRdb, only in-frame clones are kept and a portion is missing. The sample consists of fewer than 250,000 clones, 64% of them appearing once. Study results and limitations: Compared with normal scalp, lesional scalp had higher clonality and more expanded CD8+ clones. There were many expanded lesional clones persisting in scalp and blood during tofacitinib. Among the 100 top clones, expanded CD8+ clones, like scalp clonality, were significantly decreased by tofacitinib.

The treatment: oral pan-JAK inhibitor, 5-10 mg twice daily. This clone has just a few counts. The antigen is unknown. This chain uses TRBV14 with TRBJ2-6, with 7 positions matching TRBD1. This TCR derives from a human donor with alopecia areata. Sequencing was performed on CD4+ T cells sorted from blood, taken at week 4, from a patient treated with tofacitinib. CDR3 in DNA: TGTGCCAGCAGCCGAGGACAGGAGAGCTCTGGGGCCAACGTCCTGACTTTC. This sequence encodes CASSRGQESSGANVLTF. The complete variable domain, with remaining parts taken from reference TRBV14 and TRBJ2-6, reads EAGVTQFPSHSVIEKGQTVTLRCDPISGHDNLYWYRRVMGKEIKFLLHFVKESKQDESGMPNNRFLAERTGGTYSTLKVQPAELEDSGVYFCASSRGQESSGANVLTFGAGSRLTVL.